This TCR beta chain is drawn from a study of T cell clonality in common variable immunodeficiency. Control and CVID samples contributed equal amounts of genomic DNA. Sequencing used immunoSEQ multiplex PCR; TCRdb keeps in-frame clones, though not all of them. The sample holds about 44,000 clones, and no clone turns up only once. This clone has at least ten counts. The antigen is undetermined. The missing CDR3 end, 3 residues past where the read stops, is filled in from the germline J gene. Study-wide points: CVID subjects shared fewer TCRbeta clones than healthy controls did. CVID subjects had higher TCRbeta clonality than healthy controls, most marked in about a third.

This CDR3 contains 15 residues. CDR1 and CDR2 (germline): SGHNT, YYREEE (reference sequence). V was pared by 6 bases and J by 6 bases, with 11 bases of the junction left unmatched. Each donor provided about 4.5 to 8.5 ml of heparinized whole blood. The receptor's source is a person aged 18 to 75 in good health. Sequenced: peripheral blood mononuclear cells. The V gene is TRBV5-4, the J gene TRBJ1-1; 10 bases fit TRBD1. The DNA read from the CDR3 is TGTGCCAGCAACGACCGGGACAGGGGTGTGCCTGAA. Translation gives CASNDRDRGVPE. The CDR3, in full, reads CASNDRDRGVPEAFF.